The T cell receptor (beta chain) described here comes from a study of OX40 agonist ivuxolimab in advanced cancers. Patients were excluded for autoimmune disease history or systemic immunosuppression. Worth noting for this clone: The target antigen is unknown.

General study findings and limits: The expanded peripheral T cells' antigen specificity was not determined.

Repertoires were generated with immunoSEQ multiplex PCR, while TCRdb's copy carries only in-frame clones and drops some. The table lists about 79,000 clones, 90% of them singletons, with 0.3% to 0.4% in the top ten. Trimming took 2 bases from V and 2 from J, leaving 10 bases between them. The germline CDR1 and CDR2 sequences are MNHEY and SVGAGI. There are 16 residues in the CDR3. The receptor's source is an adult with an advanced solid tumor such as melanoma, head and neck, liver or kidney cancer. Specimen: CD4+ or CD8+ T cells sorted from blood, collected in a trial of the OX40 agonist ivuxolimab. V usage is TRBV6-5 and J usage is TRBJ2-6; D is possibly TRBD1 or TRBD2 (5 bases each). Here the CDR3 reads CASSYGQGPGANVLTF. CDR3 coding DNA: TGTGCCAGCAGTTACGGCCAGGGACCTGGGGCCAACGTCCTGACTTTC.